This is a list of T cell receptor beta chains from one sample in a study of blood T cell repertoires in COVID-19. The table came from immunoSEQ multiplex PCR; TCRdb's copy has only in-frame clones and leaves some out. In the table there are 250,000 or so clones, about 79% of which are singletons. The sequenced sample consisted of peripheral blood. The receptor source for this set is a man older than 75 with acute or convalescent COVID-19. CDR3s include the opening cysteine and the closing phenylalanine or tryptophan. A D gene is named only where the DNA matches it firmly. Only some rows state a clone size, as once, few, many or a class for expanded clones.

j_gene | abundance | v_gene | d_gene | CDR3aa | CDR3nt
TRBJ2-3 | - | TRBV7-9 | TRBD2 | CASSPGTGGPMTDTQYF | TGTGCCAGCAGCCCTGGGACGGGAGGGCCGATGACAGATACGCAGTATTTT
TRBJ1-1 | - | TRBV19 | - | CASAPGVHRKNTEAFF | TGTGCCAGCGCCCCGGGGGTGCACAGGAAAAACACTGAAGCTTTCTTT
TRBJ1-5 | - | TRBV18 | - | CASSPSPPSGNQPQHF | TGTGCCAGCTCACCAAGTCCGCCTTCGGGCAATCAGCCCCAGCATTTT
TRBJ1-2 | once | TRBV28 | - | CASKKSPGFYGYTF | TGTGCCAGCAAAAAAAGTCCAGGGTTCTATGGCTACACCTTC
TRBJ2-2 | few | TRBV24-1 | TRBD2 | CATSDFRVFRTSGNTGELFF | TGTGCCACCAGTGATTTTAGGGTTTTTCGGACTAGCGGCAACACCGGGGAGCTGTTTTTT
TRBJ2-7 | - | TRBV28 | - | CASSAGTYEQYF | TGTGCCAGCAGTGCGGGTACCTACGAGCAGTACTTC
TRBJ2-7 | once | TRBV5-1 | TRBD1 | CASSWGQGAYEQYF | TGCGCCAGCTCCTGGGGGCAGGGGGCCTACGAGCAGTACTTC
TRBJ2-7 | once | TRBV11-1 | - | CASRAASGEAYEQYF | TGTGCCAGCAGAGCCGCGTCCGGGGAAGCCTACGAGCAGTACTTC
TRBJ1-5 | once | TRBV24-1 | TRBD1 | CATSDSPGGTGGINQPQHF | TGTGCCACCAGTGATTCCCCAGGGGGGACAGGGGGGATCAATCAGCCCCAGCATTTT
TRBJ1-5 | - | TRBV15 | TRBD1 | CATSRDSGNQPQHF | TGTGCCACCAGCCGGGACAGCGGCAATCAGCCCCAGCATTTT
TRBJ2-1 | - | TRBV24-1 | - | CATSTRSTRGGGLRTYNEQFF | TGTGCCACCAGTACCCGCTCAACCCGGGGAGGGGGGCTGAGGACCTACAATGAGCAGTTCTTC
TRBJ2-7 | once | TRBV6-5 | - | CASSYSWLQGYEQYF | TGTGCCAGCAGTTACTCGTGGTTACAGGGTTACGAGCAGTACTTC
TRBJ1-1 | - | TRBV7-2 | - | CASNYGVETEAFF | TGTGCCAGCAACTACGGGGTAGAAACTGAAGCTTTCTTT
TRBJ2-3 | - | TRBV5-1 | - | CASSWTVVSTDTQYF | TGCGCCAGCTCCTGGACAGTCGTGAGCACAGATACGCAGTATTTT
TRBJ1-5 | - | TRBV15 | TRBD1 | CATSRQGAPNQPQHF | TGTGCCACCAGCAGACAGGGGGCTCCCAATCAGCCCCAGCATTTT
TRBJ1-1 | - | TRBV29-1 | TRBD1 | CSVEPRQGAVSEAFF | TGCAGCGTTGAGCCGCGGCAGGGGGCCGTCTCGGAAGCTTTCTTT
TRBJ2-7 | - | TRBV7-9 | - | CASSLVSGPMEQYF | TGTGCCAGCAGCTTAGTGTCAGGCCCCATGGAGCAGTACTTC
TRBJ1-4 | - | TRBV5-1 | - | CASSLVPVNNEKLFF | TGCGCCAGCAGCTTGGTGCCAGTTAATAATGAAAAACTGTTTTTT
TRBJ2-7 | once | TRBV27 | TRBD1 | CASTTGAGTYEQYF | TGTGCCAGCACGACAGGGGCGGGCACCTACGAGCAGTACTTC
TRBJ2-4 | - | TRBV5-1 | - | CASSLGRDIRAKNIQYF | TGCGCCAGCAGCTTAGGGAGGGACATTAGAGCCAAAAACATTCAGTACTTC
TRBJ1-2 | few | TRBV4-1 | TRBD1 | CASSQAATGNHGYTF | TGCGCCAGCAGCCAAGCCGCGACAGGGAACCATGGCTACACCTTC
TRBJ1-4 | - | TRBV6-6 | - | CASSTGITNEKLFF | TGTGCCAGCAGTACAGGGATAACTAATGAAAAACTGTTTTTT
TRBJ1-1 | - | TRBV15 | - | CATDRKSGTEAFF | TGTGCCACCGATAGAAAGTCCGGCACTGAAGCTTTCTTT
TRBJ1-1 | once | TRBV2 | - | CASGGVEMTEAFF | TGTGCCAGCGGGGGGGTGGAGATGACTGAAGCTTTCTTT
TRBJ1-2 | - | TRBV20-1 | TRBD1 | CSASRAGGARYGYTF | TGCAGTGCTAGTAGGGCAGGGGGCGCAAGGTATGGCTACACCTTC
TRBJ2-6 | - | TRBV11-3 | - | CASSSGGVQGNVLTF | TGTGCCAGCAGCTCGGGCGGGGTTCAGGGCAACGTCCTGACTTTC
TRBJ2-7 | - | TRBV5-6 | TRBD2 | CASSILTSGISEQYF | TGTGCCAGCAGCATCCTGACTAGCGGGATCAGCGAGCAGTACTTC
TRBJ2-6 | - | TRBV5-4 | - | CASSLAHRVSGANVLTF | TGTGCCAGCAGCTTGGCACACAGGGTCTCTGGGGCCAACGTCCTGACTTTC
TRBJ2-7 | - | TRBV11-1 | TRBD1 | CASSLSSGGQYF | TGTGCCAGCAGCTTAAGCTCAGGGGGGCAGTACTTC
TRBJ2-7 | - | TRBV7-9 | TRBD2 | CASSSPGTSGSGWQYF | TGTGCCAGCAGCTCCCCGGGGACTAGCGGGAGTGGCTGGCAGTACTTC
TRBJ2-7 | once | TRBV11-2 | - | CASSFTGQLNEQYF | TGTGCCAGCAGCTTCACGGGACAACTGAACGAGCAGTACTTC
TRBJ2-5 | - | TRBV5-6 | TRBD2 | CASSQGGGGETQYF | TGTGCCAGCAGCCAGGGAGGCGGGGGAGAGACCCAGTACTTC
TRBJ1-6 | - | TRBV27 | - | CASRYRANNSPLHF | TGTGCCAGCCGTTACAGGGCTAATAATTCACCCCTCCACTTT
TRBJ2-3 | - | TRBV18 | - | CASSPRPGDPTDTQYF | TGTGCCAGCTCCCCTCGGCCCGGGGATCCCACAGATACGCAGTATTTT